This T cell receptor beta chain derives from a study of OX40 agonist ivuxolimab in advanced cancers. About the study: Patients were dosed intravenously with ivuxolimab at 0.01 to 10 mg/kg every 2 weeks.

In regard to this clone: Its matching antigen is unknown.

The study's findings and limits: The CD4+ and CD8+ T cells in the blood had expanded clonally by week 6 at 0.1 to 3.0 mg/kg.

Germline V gene sequence: CDR1 KGHSH, CDR2 LQKENI. Trimming pared 2 bases from V and 6 bases from J, leaving 10 bases between. This CDR3 is 14 amino acids long. Method: immunoSEQ multiplex PCR; TCRdb's copy keeps in-frame clones and lacks some. The data contain more than 50,000 clones, around four fifths of them singletons. The rearrangement links TRBV18 to TRBJ2-2, with no clear D. The receptor comes from an adult with an advanced solid tumor such as melanoma, head and neck, liver or kidney cancer. Source: CD4+ or CD8+ T cells sorted from blood, taken in a trial of the OX40 agonist ivuxolimab. The CDR3 spells CASSPNSPPGELFF. CDR3 DNA sequence: TGTGCCAGCTCACCAAACTCACCCCCCGGGGAGCTGTTTTTT.